These 28 T cell receptor beta chains came from one sample sequenced in a study of T-cell reconstitution after alpha-beta-depleted transplantation in children. Preparation of the TCRbeta library used unique molecular identifiers. TCRdb processed the PCR reads anew with MiXCR; each CDR3 protein has one entry. Here the sample spans about 610,000 distinct CDR3 sequences, 25% to 30% being singletons. Source: PBMCs, taken before TCRalphabeta/CD19-depleted stem cell transplant. The receptor source for this set is a boy under two years old with Wiskott-Aldrich syndrome, due to receive a stem cell transplant.

The rearrangement uses TRBV12-3 or TRBV12-4 and TRBJ2-1, with TRBD2 identical over 8 bases. CDR3 size: 14 residues. With V trimmed by 6 bases and J by 4 bases, 5 bases remained unmatched. The CDR3 is CASSTSGVYNEQFF. In nucleotides, the CDR3 is TGTGCCAGCAGCACTAGCGGAGTTTACAATGAGCAGTTCTTC.

This clonotype was seen only a few times. The V gene is TRBV19, the J gene TRBJ1-1; 8 bases map to TRBD1. The CDR3 contains 14 residues. The junction had 8 bases not matched to a gene; V was cut back by 6 bases and J by 5 bases. The germline V gene encodes CDR1 LNHDA and CDR2 SQIVND (reference sequence). CDR3 nucleotides: TGTGCCAGTAGCCAGACAGGGGATGGAACTGAAGCTTTCTTT. Its translation is CASSQTGDGTEAFF.

This clonotype turned up a few times. The V call is TRBV7-2, the J call TRBJ2-1, with 7 bases lining up with TRBD1. The CDR3 is 15 residues long. V gave up 5 bases and J gave up 4 bases; unmatched junction bases: 8. Germline assignment: CDR1 SGHTA and CDR2 FQGNSA. CDR3 residues: CASSNRDSLYNEQFF. In DNA, the CDR3 is TGTGCCAGCAGCAACCGGGACAGTCTTTACAATGAGCAGTTCTTC.

V is TRBV20-1 and J is TRBJ2-1; 7 nucleotides match TRBD2. The CDR3 is 18 amino acids. V dropped 0 bases and J dropped 6; count of bases not matched to a gene: 17. From germline, CDR1 is DFQATT and CDR2 SNEGSKA (reference sequence). CDR3 region: CSARDIFSWRERGNEQFF. Here the CDR3 DNA reads TGCAGTGCTAGAGATATTTTTAGTTGGCGGGAGAGGGGCAATGAGCAGTTCTTC.

Only a few counts were recorded for this clonotype. CDR3: CSARRQGVTGQETQYF. The CDR3 coding sequence is TGCAGTGCTCGGAGACAGGGGGTAACGGGGCAAGAGACCCAGTACTTC. The rearrangement links TRBV20-1 to TRBJ2-5; TRBD1 matches 9 bases. The CDR3 runs to 16 residues. Germline V gene sequence: CDR1 DFQATT, CDR2 SNEGSKA (reference sequence). With 5 bases clipped from V and 2 bases from J, the junction kept 12 bases outside the gene matches.

This clonotype has more than one count but fewer than ten. The chain recombines TRBV5-1 with TRBJ2-3; TRBD2 matches 15 bases. V was clipped by 0 bases and J by 6 bases; unmatched bases: 5. This CDR3 has 17 residues. Germline V lookup: CDR1 SGHRS, CDR2 YFSETQ. CDR3 in DNA: TGCGCCAGCAGCTTGGCCGGACTAGCGGGAGGGTTTGATACGCAGTATTTT. It yields the protein CASSLAGLAGGFDTQYF.

This chain connects TRBV5-1 to TRBJ2-2, with no clear D. The germline V gene has CDR1 SGHRS and CDR2 YFSETQ. The CDR3 length is 15 residues. The V end was cut by 5 bases, the J end by 2 bases, with 13 bases between. The CDR3, as DNA: TGCGCCAGCAGATGGGGTTGGGGAAACACCGGGGAGCTGTTTTTT. Protein sequence: CASRWGWGNTGELFF.

This chain uses TRBV5-1 with TRBJ2-2; D possibly corresponds to TRBD1 (6 bases). Germline values: CDR1 SGHRS, CDR2 YFSETQ. The CDR3 has 18 amino acids. Trimming took 4 bases from V and 0 from J, leaving 19 bases between them. CDR3 amino acids: CASSTYPTGLANTGELFF. The DNA for the CDR3 is TGCGCCAGCAGCACCTACCCGACAGGCCTCGCGAACACCGGGGAGCTGTTTTTT.

This chain joins TRBV5-6 and TRBJ1-1, with unresolved D. Germline V lookup: CDR1 SGHDT, CDR2 YYEEEE. The CDR3 spans 15 residues. Trimming removed 1 base from V and 8 bases from J, with 18 bases in between. The chain's CDR3 is CASSLKVIRPTEAFF. CDR3 DNA sequence: TGTGCCAGCAGCTTGAAGGTTATCAGGCCCACCGAAGCTTTCTTT. The variable domain in full, with the rest retrieved from reference TRBV5-6 and TRBJ1-1, is DAGVTQSPTHLIKTRGQQVTLRCSPKSGHDTVSWYQQALGQGPQFIFQYYEEEERQRGNFPDRFSGHQFPNYSSELNVNALLLGDSALYLCASSLKVIRPTEAFFGQGTRLTVV.

The chain uses TRBV19 and TRBJ2-3; D is perhaps TRBD2 (5 bases). Germline V lookup: CDR1 LNHDA, CDR2 SQIVND (reference sequence). V lost 6 bases and J lost 0, with 13 bases in between. The CDR3 has 15 amino acids. CDR3 coding DNA: TGTGCCAGTAGGGAAAGATGGACTAGCACAGATACGCAGTATTTT. Translation gives CASRERWTSTDTQYF.

V usage is TRBV12-3 or TRBV12-4 and J usage is TRBJ1-5; D unclear. CDR3 size: 13 residues. V was trimmed by 2 bases and J by 6 bases, leaving 8 bases between them. CDR3 DNA sequence: TGTGCCAGCAGTTTAAGGGTCCCTCAGCCCCAGCATTTT. This encodes CASSLRVPQPQHF.

V gene TRBV11-3 combines with J gene TRBJ2-1; D not certain. This CDR3 comprises 12 residues. Germline CDR1 is SGHNT and CDR2 is YENEEA. Trimming removed 5 bases at V and 5 bases at J, with 7 bases between. CDR3 sequence reads: CASSMHNNEQFF. In nucleotides, the CDR3 is TGTGCCAGCAGCATGCACAACAATGAGCAGTTCTTC.

V is TRBV24-1 and J is TRBJ2-3, with D unresolved. V lost 6 bases to trimming and J lost 4 bases, with 10 bases between them. The CDR3 has 13 amino acids. The V gene's germline CDR1 is KGHDR and CDR2 SFDVKD. In DNA, the CDR3 is TGTGCCACCAGTAACTGGGGATCAGATACGCAGTATTTT. It is translated as CATSNWGSDTQYF.

V usage is TRBV27 and J usage is TRBJ2-2, with 7 positions matching TRBD2. J lost 1 base, V lost 6 bases, and 14 bases had no gene match. Germline V gene sequence: CDR1 MNHEY, CDR2 SMNVEV (reference sequence). This CDR3 contains 18 residues. For the CDR3, the DNA is TGTGCCAGCAGCCTTCGGGGTCGACTAGCCGAGAACACCGGGGAGCTGTTTTTT. This encodes CASSLRGRLAENTGELFF.

The rearrangement links TRBV2 to TRBJ1-1, with D perhaps TRBD1 (5 bases). Germline lookup yields CDR1 SNHLY and CDR2 FYNNEI. Trimming pared 4 bases from V and 1 base from J, leaving 10 bases between. The CDR3 covers 14 residues. This chain's CDR3 is CASSGPTGNTEAFF. The CDR3 coding sequence is TGTGCCAGCAGTGGGCCTACAGGGAACACTGAAGCTTTCTTT.

This clonotype was counted a few times. The gene calls are TRBV5-1 and TRBJ2-2; possibly TRBD1 for D (5 bases). CDR3 length: 13 amino acids. Germline V CDR1 and CDR2: SGHRS, YFSETQ. V was trimmed by 2 bases and J by 7 bases, leaving 9 bases between them. The CDR3 spells CASSFSRGGELFF. The CDR3 bases are TGCGCCAGCAGCTTCTCTAGGGGCGGGGAGCTGTTTTTT.

The rearrangement uses TRBV28 and TRBJ2-3; D possibly corresponds to TRBD2 (7 bases). The CDR3 is made up of 14 amino acids. Germline V gene sequence: CDR1 MDHEN, CDR2 SYDVKM. V gave up 8 bases and J gave up 0 bases, with 12 bases separating them. The CDR3 loop reads CASGGGRSTDTQYF. As DNA, the CDR3 is TGTGCCAGCGGGGGGGGGCGAAGCACAGATACGCAGTATTTT.

The V and J genes are TRBV5-1 and TRBJ1-5; 10 bases line up with TRBD1. The CDR3 is made up of 17 amino acids. Per the germline V gene, CDR1 is SGHRS and CDR2 is YFSETQ. Germline trimming cut 1 base from V and 3 bases from J; bases unmatched to any gene: 7. The CDR3 spells CASSLIPGQGTNQPQHF. CDR3 DNA: TGCGCCAGCAGCTTGATACCGGGACAGGGGACCAATCAGCCCCAGCATTTT.

V and J are TRBV20-1 and TRBJ1-5, with TRBD1 identical over 10 bases. V lost 4 bases, J lost 6 bases, and 12 bases stayed unmatched. The CDR3 sequence is 16 residues long. Germline V lookup: CDR1 DFQATT, CDR2 SNEGSKA (reference sequence). The CDR3 loop is CSATNTGTGVGQPQHF. The CDR3 bases are TGCAGTGCTACAAATACCGGGACAGGGGTAGGTCAGCCCCAGCATTTT.

CDR3 nucleotides: TGCGCCAGCAGCGCCTCTCTAGCGGGAAGGAAGTTCTTC. As protein: CASSASLAGRKFF. This chain uses TRBV5-1 with TRBJ2-1, with 9 bases lining up with TRBD2. Unmatched junction bases numbered 10, after V lost 4 bases and J lost 14 bases. This CDR3 is 13 amino acids long. Germline V gene lookup returns CDR1 SGHRS and CDR2 YFSETQ.

V gene TRBV7-7 combines with J gene TRBJ2-5; D is undetermined. The CDR3 contains 15 residues. Germline V gives CDR1 SSHAT, CDR2 FNYEAQ (reference sequence). V lost 5 bases and J lost 0, with 13 bases in between. This CDR3 is CASSPSPVYQETQYF. CDR3 sequence (DNA): TGTGCCAGCAGCCCATCCCCGGTTTACCAAGAGACCCAGTACTTC.

The V call is TRBV7-9, the J call TRBJ1-1; 8 bases align to TRBD1. J gave up 3 bases and V 11 bases, and 11 bases lay outside the gene matches. The CDR3 loop spans 14 amino acids. The V gene's germline CDR1 is SEHNR and CDR2 FQNEAQ (reference sequence). CDR3 loop: CAVKRRDRYTEAFF. The CDR3 bases are TGTGCCGTAAAGCGCCGGGACAGGTACACTGAAGCTTTCTTT.

The V and J genes are TRBV24-1 and TRBJ2-2; a weak D match, TRBD1 (6 bases). Germline values: CDR1 KGHDR, CDR2 SFDVKD. The CDR3 sequence is 16 residues long. The V end was cut by 4 bases, the J end by 2 bases, with 13 bases between. For the CDR3, the DNA is TGTGCCACCAGTGACAACAGGGTACGAAACACCGGGGAGCTGTTTTTT. This encodes CATSDNRVRNTGELFF.

V is TRBV7-9 and J is TRBJ2-5; 7 positions match TRBD2. J gave up 5 bases and V 6 bases, and 12 bases lay outside the gene matches. This CDR3 comprises 15 residues. CDR1 is SEHNR and CDR2 is FQNEAQ in the germline V gene (reference sequence). This CDR3 is CASSSPLGGSETQYF. DNA for the CDR3: TGTGCCAGCAGTTCTCCCTTGGGAGGGAGCGAGACCCAGTACTTC.

This clonotype was observed a handful of times. This chain connects TRBV28 to TRBJ2-5, with 8 bases matching TRBD2. V lost 7 bases to trimming and J lost 4 bases; unmatched junction nucleotides: 5. The CDR3 contains 13 residues. Germline V gene lookup returns CDR1 MDHEN and CDR2 SYDVKM. The CDR3 reads CASTPGGRETQYF. The CDR3, as DNA: TGTGCCAGCACCCCGGGGGGGAGAGAGACCCAGTACTTC.

The gene calls are TRBV5-1 and TRBJ1-1; D is uncertain. CDR1 and CDR2 from the germline V gene are SGHRS and YFSETQ. The CDR3 length is 11 residues. Trimming cost V 5 bases and J 10 bases, with 12 bases left between them. CDR3 coding DNA: TGCGCCAGCAGTGGAGGCGCCGGAGCTTTCTTT. This encodes CASSGGAGAFF.

This chain uses TRBV4-1 with TRBJ1-1, with D uncertain. Germline V gene data show CDR1 as MGHRA and CDR2 as YSYEKL. This CDR3 region has 12 residues. The V end lost 1 base, the J end lost 12 bases, and 12 bases lay between the germline ends. The CDR3, as DNA: TGCGCCAGCAGCCAAGGACCCGGGGTATCTTTCTTT. This codes for CASSQGPGVSFF.

A few counts support this clonotype. The chain has TRBV12-3 or TRBV12-4 and TRBJ1-2; D may be TRBD1 (5 bases). Trimming took 5 bases from V and 1 from J, leaving 11 bases between them. The CDR3 has 14 amino acids. The CDR3 here is CASSLPGLNYGYTF. The CDR3 nucleotides read TGTGCCAGCAGTCTACCGGGACTTAACTATGGCTACACCTTC.